This T cell receptor (beta chain) is from a study of human T cells and chemical hapten exposure. Overall study: Doses of diphenylcyclopropenone went to the patients' scalps weekly throughout the approximately 24-week study. Study-level results: No shift was seen in TCRs above 1 in 1000 frequency with DPC sensitization. Versus controls, expanded TCRs had significantly more large CDR3 similarity clusters.

TCRdb reprocessed the RACE reads with MiXCR, giving one entry per CDR3 protein. Of roughly 38,000 distinct CDR3 sequences listed, roughly 9.5% are singletons. This clonotype was observed a handful of times. The antigen is undetermined. Time point reported: patch test 3, about 24 weeks after DPC sensitization. Described treatment: therapeutic diphenylcyclopropenone sensitization with weekly scalp DPC. Unfractionated whole blood served as the source for total RNA extraction. Ahead of each patch test application, blood was drawn. This CDR3 region has 12 residues. Losses at the gene ends were 6 bases for V and 14 bases for J; bases not matched to a gene: 11. Germline values: CDR1 SQVTM, CDR2 ANQGSEA.

The clonotype originates from a man between 45 and 60 years old with alopecia areata. Some clones in this sample may be carry-over from other donors' samples. The input for sequencing was whole blood, taken in connection with sensitization to the hapten diphenylcyclopropenone (DPC). This sequence joins TRBV29-1 and TRBJ2-1; 9 nucleotides match TRBD2. This CDR3 reads CSVSPASGNKFF. CDR3 nucleotides: TGCAGCGTCTCTCCCGCTAGCGGGAACAAGTTCTTC.